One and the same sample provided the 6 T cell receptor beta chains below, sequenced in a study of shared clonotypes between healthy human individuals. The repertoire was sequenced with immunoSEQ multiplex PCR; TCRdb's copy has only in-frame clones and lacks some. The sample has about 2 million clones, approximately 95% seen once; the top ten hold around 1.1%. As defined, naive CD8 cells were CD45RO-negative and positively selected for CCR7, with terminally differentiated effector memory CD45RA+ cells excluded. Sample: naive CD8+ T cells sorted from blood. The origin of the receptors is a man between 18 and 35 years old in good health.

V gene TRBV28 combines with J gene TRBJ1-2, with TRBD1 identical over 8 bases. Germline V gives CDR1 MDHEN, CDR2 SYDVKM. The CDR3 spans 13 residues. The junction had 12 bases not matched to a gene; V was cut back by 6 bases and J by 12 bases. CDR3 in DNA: TGTGCCAGCAGCATTACCCGGACAGGGATCGACACCTTC. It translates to CASSITRTGIDTF.

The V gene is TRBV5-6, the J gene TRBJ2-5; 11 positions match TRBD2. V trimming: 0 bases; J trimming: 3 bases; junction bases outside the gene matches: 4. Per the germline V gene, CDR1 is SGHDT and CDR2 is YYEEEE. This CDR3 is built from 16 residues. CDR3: CASSLELAGGKETQYF. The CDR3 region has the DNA TGTGCCAGCAGCTTGGAGCTAGCGGGGGGTAAAGAGACCCAGTACTTC. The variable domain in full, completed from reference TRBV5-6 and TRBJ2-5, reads DAGVTQSPTHLIKTRGQQVTLRCSPKSGHDTVSWYQQALGQGPQFIFQYYEEEERQRGNFPDRFSGHQFPNYSSELNVNALLLGDSALYLCASSLELAGGKETQYFGPGTRLLVL.

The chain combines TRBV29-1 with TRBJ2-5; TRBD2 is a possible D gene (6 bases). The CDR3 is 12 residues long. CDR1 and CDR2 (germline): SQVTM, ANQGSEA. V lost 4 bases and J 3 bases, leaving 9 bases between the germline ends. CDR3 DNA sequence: TGCAGCGTTGGGAGGGGAGAAGAGACCCAGTACTTC. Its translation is CSVGRGEETQYF.

The CDR3 is CASSLGHLGTDTQYF. CDR3 nucleotide sequence: TGTGCCAGCAGTTTGGGGCATCTTGGCACAGATACGCAGTATTTT. The V gene is TRBV7-3, the J gene TRBJ2-3; perhaps TRBD1 as D (5 bases). CDR1 is SGHTA, CDR2 FQGTGA, per germline. The CDR3 is 15 amino acids. Trimming took 6 bases from V and 1 from J, leaving 14 bases between them.

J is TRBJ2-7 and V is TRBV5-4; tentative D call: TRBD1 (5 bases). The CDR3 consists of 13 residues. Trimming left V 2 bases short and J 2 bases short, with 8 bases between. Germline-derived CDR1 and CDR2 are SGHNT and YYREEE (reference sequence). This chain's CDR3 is CASSFRAAYEQYF. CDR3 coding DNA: TGTGCCAGCAGCTTCAGGGCAGCCTACGAGCAGTACTTC.

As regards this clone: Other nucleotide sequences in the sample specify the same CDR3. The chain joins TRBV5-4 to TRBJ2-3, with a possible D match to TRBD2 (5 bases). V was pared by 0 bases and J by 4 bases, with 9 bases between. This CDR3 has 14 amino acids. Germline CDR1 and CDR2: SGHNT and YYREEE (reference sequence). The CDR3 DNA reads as TGTGCCAGCAGCTTGGGGACCGGGGCAGATACGCAGTATTTT. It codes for CASSLGTGADTQYF.